This T cell receptor beta chain was found in a study of T cell changes during pregnancy in multiple sclerosis (dated by TCRdb to 2018 to 2020). In the study overall: The study looked at changes in the T cell repertoire across pregnancy in women with multiple sclerosis.

CDR1 and CDR2, looked up from the germline V gene, are SGHRS and YFSETQ. The germline ends are 6 bases apart after V is trimmed by 0 bases and J by 5 bases. The CDR3 numbers 13 residues from cysteine through phenylalanine. Solely the CDR3 DNA is kept, with 39 bases framed from the first base. On this clone itself: Its binding antigen is unknown. Base quality data are lacking; no much larger clone is found one base away.

Receptor amplification or capture employed the immunoSEQ multiplex PCR assay. TCRdb re-hosts the immuneACCESS table, in-frame sequences only. Its copies lack some clones; in the studies checked, an unresolved V gene accounts for under half of them, and the cause for the rest is not known. The sample table records more than 85,000 clones; just over 90% of these occur just once. The ten biggest clones cover under 1.5% of the sample. Recombination joined TRBV5-1 with TRBJ2-1, with the D gene too uncertain to name. The sequence was obtained from a female donor with multiple sclerosis, enrolled in a pregnancy study. The sample was peripheral blood, taken in the second trimester of pregnancy. Here the CDR3 is given as CASSLDSHNEQFF. The DNA sequence is TGCGCCAGCAGCTTGGACAGCCACAATGAGCAGTTCTTC.